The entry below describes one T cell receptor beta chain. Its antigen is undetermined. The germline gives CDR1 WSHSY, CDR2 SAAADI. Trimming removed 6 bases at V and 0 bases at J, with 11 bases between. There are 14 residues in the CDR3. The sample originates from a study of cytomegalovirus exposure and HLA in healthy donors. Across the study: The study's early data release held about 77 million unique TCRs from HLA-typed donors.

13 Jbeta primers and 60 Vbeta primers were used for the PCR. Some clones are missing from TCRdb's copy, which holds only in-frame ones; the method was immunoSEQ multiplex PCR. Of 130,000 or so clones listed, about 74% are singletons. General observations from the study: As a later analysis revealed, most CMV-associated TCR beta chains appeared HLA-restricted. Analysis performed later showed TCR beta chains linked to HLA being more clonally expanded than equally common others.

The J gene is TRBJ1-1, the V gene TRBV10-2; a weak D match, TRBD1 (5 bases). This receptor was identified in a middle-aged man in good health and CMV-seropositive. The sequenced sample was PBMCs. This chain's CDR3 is CASRSLGLNTEAFF. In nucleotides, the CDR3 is TGCGCCAGCAGGTCTTTGGGGCTGAACACTGAAGCTTTCTTT.